The following is a T cell receptor beta chain sequence with its context. Its target is not known. These data come from a study of OX40 agonist ivuxolimab in advanced cancers. Background on the study: Dosing consisted of intravenous ivuxolimab at 0.01 to 10 mg/kg every 2 weeks. Study conclusions and caveats: At doses 0.1 to 3.0 mg/kg, CD4+ and CD8+ clones expanded.

V was pared by 6 bases and J by 1 base, with 19 bases between. The CDR3 consists of 17 residues. Germline V lookup: CDR1 SNHLY, CDR2 FYNNEI. The data were produced by immunoSEQ multiplex PCR, yet TCRdb's version contains in-frame clones alone and is incomplete. Among more than 65,000 clones, under 90% were seen once, and the ten largest hold 6.1%. The chain combines TRBV2 with TRBJ1-5, with D perhaps matching TRBD1 (5 bases). The clonotype originates from an adult with an advanced solid tumor such as melanoma, head and neck, liver or kidney cancer. The material was CD4+ or CD8+ T cells sorted from blood, obtained in a trial of the OX40 agonist ivuxolimab. The CDR3 loop is CASSQPQGNTSNQPQHF. The CDR3 region has the DNA TGTGCCAGCAGCCAACCCCAGGGAAACACAAGCAATCAGCCCCAGCATTTT. Based on the CDR3 plus reference TRBV2 and TRBJ1-5, the full variable domain is EPEVTQTPSHQVTQMGQEVILRCVPISNHLYFYWYRQILGQKVEFLVSFYNNEISEKSEIFDDQFSVERPDGSNFTLKIRSTKLEDSAMYFCASSQPQGNTSNQPQHFGDGTRLSIL.